The rows below give T cell receptor beta chains drawn from one sample of a study of beta chain features in type 1 diabetes. Produced via immunoSEQ multiplex PCR; TCRdb's table is partial and in-frame only. The sample records more than 350,000 clones, approximately 10% being singletons. The sequencing sample was made of naive CD4+ T cells from blood. The source of these receptors is a woman aged 18-29 years in good health. Each CDR3 is given with its conserved first and last residue. The D gene is left open where the match is weak. Clone size is given for some rows only: seen once, a few or many times, or a class if the clone is expanded.

-	-	TRBV11-1	TRBJ2-3	CASSSTRTVDTQYF	TGTGCCAGCAGCTCGACCAGAACGGTTGATACGCAGTATTTT
-	-	TRBV9	TRBJ1-2	CASSVGWAGAPPADGYTF	TGTGCCAGCAGCGTAGGTTGGGCAGGGGCTCCTCCGGCCGATGGCTACACCTTC
-	few	TRBV5-1	TRBJ2-3	CASSLDGSRADTQYF	TGCGCCAGCAGCTTGGACGGGAGTCGTGCAGATACGCAGTATTTT
TRBD2	few	TRBV7-7	TRBJ2-1	CASSLRLAGGHNEQFF	TGTGCTAGCAGCTTAAGACTAGCGGGAGGTCACAATGAGCAGTTCTTC
TRBD1	few	TRBV6-1	TRBJ2-5	CASSDWDRVNF	TGTGCCAGCAGTGACTGGGACAGGGTGAACTTC
-	few	TRBV28	TRBJ2-5	CASSFPAMTGDPQETQYF	TGTGCCAGCAGTTTTCCCGCAATGACAGGAGATCCTCAAGAGACCCAGTACTTC
-	-	TRBV7-2	TRBJ1-4	CASSRMDNEKLFF	TGTGCCAGCAGCCGCATGGACAATGAAAAACTGTTTTTT
-	-	TRBV11-3	TRBJ2-1	CASSLGRRSYNEQFF	TGTGCCAGCAGCTTAGGACGGAGATCCTACAATGAGCAGTTCTTC
TRBD1	-	TRBV7-9	TRBJ2-3	CASSLAVGDRAADTQYF	TGTGCCAGCAGCTTAGCAGTCGGAGACAGGGCGGCAGATACGCAGTATTTT
-	few	TRBV28	TRBJ1-1	CASSFQRNTEAFF	TGTGCCAGCAGTTTCCAGAGGAACACTGAAGCTTTCTTT
TRBD1	-	TRBV18	TRBJ2-3	CASSPPPGTGGTDTQYF	TGTGCCAGCTCACCACCGCCTGGGACAGGGGGCACAGATACGCAGTATTTT
-	few	TRBV27	TRBJ2-5	CASSFWADSRTQYF	TGTGCCAGCAGTTTTTGGGCCGACAGCCGGACCCAGTACTTC
-	few	TRBV9	TRBJ2-2	CASSLGVSTGELFF	TGTGCCAGCAGCTTGGGGGTCAGCACCGGGGAGCTGTTTTTT
TRBD1	few	TRBV29-1	TRBJ2-5	CSVDGRGLAQYF	TGCAGCGTTGATGGCAGGGGGCTGGCCCAGTACTTC
TRBD2	few	TRBV7-9	TRBJ2-2	CASSPPRGGSSNTGELFF	TGTGCCAGCAGCCCACCCCGCGGGGGGTCCTCGAACACCGGGGAGCTGTTTTTT
TRBD1	few	TRBV6-5	TRBJ2-1	CASSPGTGAYNEQFF	TGTGCCAGCAGTCCCGGGACAGGGGCCTACAATGAGCAGTTCTTC
TRBD2	few	TRBV30	TRBJ2-1	CAWTAGTSGTNGDEQFF	TGTGCCTGGACGGCCGGGACTAGCGGGACTAATGGCGATGAGCAGTTCTTC
-	-	TRBV7-3	TRBJ2-5	CASSLGAQETQYF	TGTGCCAGCAGCTTAGGCGCTCAAGAGACCCAGTACTTC
-	few	TRBV7-9	TRBJ1-1	CASSLVGGLNTEAFF	TGTGCCAGCAGCTTAGTCGGGGGGCTAAACACTGAAGCTTTCTTT
-	-	TRBV20-1	TRBJ2-7	CSATPMTEQYF	TGCAGTGCTACCCCTATGACAGAGCAGTACTTC
-	-	TRBV7-6	TRBJ2-1	CASSLVRPPPYNEQFF	TGTGCCAGCAGCTTAGTTCGCCCCCCTCCCTACAATGAGCAGTTCTTC
TRBD1	-	TRBV6-5	TRBJ1-2	CASSDRGDGYGYTF	TGTGCCAGCAGTGACAGGGGAGACGGCTATGGCTACACCTTC
TRBD1	-	TRBV7-9	TRBJ1-1	CASSPGQSSTEAFF	TGTGCCAGCAGCCCGGGACAGTCGAGCACTGAAGCTTTCTTT
-	-	TRBV6-6	TRBJ1-3	CAIMTQGNTIYF	TGTGCCATCATGACCCAGGGAAACACCATATATTTT
-	-	TRBV19	TRBJ1-2	CASSISRVYGYTF	TGTGCCAGTAGTATTTCGAGAGTCTATGGCTACACCTTC
TRBD2	-	TRBV4-3	TRBJ2-1	CASSLEAGAYNEQFF	TGCGCCAGTTCACTCGAGGCGGGAGCCTACAATGAGCAGTTCTTC
-	-	TRBV7-9	TRBJ1-3	CASSLNQAGIIYF	TGTGCCAGCAGCTTGAACCAGGCGGGGATCATATATTTT
TRBD1	few	TRBV18	TRBJ2-3	CASSPKDRVLVTQYF	TGTGCCAGCTCACCAAAGGACAGGGTGTTAGTTACGCAGTATTTT
TRBD1	few	TRBV7-9	TRBJ2-5	CASSLVQGAWETQYF	TGTGCCAGCAGCTTGGTACAGGGGGCATGGGAGACCCAGTACTTC
-	few	TRBV5-1	TRBJ1-4	CASSSDSTNEKLFF	TGCGCCAGCAGCTCGGACTCAACTAATGAAAAACTGTTTTTT
TRBD2	-	TRBV29-1	TRBJ2-2	CSVGTSGDPGELFF	TGCAGCGTAGGGACTAGCGGGGATCCCGGGGAGCTGTTTTTT
-	-	TRBV20-1	TRBJ1-1	CAAGDPEAFF	TGCGCCGCGGGGGACCCTGAGGCTTTCTTT
TRBD1	few	TRBV7-9	TRBJ1-1	CASSHKPGQLNTEAFF	TGTGCCAGCAGCCATAAGCCGGGACAGCTGAACACTGAAGCTTTCTTT
TRBD1	few	TRBV9	TRBJ2-5	CASSRDRGRWETQYF	TGTGCCAGCAGCCGGGACAGGGGGCGCTGGGAGACCCAGTACTTC
TRBD2	-	TRBV27	TRBJ2-7	CASSPTGTSSSEQYF	TGTGCCAGCAGTCCTACCGGGACTAGCTCGAGCGAGCAGTACTTC
-	-	TRBV7-2	TRBJ2-2	CASSLTGELFF	TGTGCCAGCAGCTTAACCGGGGAGCTGTTTTTT
TRBD2	-	TRBV7-9	TRBJ2-5	CASSKLAGERETQYF	TGTGCCAGCAGCAAACTAGCGGGAGAAAGGGAGACCCAGTACTTC
-	-	TRBV20-1	TRBJ2-1	CSAYWTNEQFF	TGCAGTGCGTACTGGACCAATGAGCAGTTCTTC
TRBD1	few	TRBV2	TRBJ1-2	CASSVRQGAYRYTF	TGTGCCAGCAGTGTTCGACAGGGGGCCTACCGGTACACCTTC
-	few	TRBV2	TRBJ1-2	CASSQDRDGYGYTF	TGTGCCAGCAGTCAAGACCGGGACGGCTATGGCTACACCTTC
TRBD2	-	TRBV5-4	TRBJ2-1	CASSPSGTSGRRINEQFF	TGTGCCAGCAGCCCTTCGGGGACTAGCGGGAGGAGGATCAATGAGCAGTTCTTC
TRBD2	-	TRBV7-2	TRBJ2-5	CASSNRLAGGETQYF	TGTGCCAGCAGCAACAGACTAGCGGGAGGGGAGACCCAGTACTTC
-	-	TRBV4-2	TRBJ2-1	CASSQDRERGYNEQFF	TGTGCCAGCAGCCAAGATCGGGAAAGAGGCTACAATGAGCAGTTCTTC
-	-	TRBV19	TRBJ1-2	CASSIPRALWRTF	TGTGCCAGTAGTATACCCAGGGCTCTATGGAGGACCTTC
-	-	TRBV6-5	TRBJ1-2	CASRLRGPAAFTF	TGTGCCAGCAGGCTGAGAGGACCGGCTGCTTTCACCTTC
-	few	TRBV2	TRBJ1-1	CASRAQGSSTEAFF	TGTGCCAGCAGGGCGCAGGGTTCGAGCACTGAAGCTTTCTTT
-	-	TRBV5-1	TRBJ1-6	CASSPSESSPLHF	TGCGCCAGCAGCCCCTCTGAGTCGTCACCCCTCCACTTT
-	few	TRBV9	TRBJ2-2	CASSPPRGTGELFF	TGTGCCAGCAGCCCTCCGAGGGGTACCGGGGAGCTGTTTTTT
-	-	TRBV9	TRBJ2-1	CASSVAQTYNEQFF	TGTGCCAGCAGCGTAGCTCAGACCTACAATGAGCAGTTCTTC
TRBD1	-	TRBV29-1	TRBJ2-7	CSVGRTGDEQYF	TGCAGCGTGGGTAGGACAGGGGACGAGCAGTACTTC
-	-	TRBV15	TRBJ2-1	CATSRGGGGSYNEQFF	TGTGCCACCAGCAGAGGAGGAGGGGGCTCCTACAATGAGCAGTTCTTC
-	-	TRBV30	TRBJ1-5	CAWRAQGNQPQHF	TGTGCCTGGAGAGCCCAAGGCAATCAGCCCCAGCATTTT
TRBD2	few	TRBV10-3	TRBJ2-2	CAIRGLADTGELFF	TGTGCCATCAGGGGACTAGCGGACACCGGGGAGCTGTTTTTT
TRBD1	-	TRBV4-2	TRBJ2-7	CASSSGTANSYEQYF	TGTGCCAGCAGCTCCGGGACAGCAAACTCCTACGAGCAGTACTTC